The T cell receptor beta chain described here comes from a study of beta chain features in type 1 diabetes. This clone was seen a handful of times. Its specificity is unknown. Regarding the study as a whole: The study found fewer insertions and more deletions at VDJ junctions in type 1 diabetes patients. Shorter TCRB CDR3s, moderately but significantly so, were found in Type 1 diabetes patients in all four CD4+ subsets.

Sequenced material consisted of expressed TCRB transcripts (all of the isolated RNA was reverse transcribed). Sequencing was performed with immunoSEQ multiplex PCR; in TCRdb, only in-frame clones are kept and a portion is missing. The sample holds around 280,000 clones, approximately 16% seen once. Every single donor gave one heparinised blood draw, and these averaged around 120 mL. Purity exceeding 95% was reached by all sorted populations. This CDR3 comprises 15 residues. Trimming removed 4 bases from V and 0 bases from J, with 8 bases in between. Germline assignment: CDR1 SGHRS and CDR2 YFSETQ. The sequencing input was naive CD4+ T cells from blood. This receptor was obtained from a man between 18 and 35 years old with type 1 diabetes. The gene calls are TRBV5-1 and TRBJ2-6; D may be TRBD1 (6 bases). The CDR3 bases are TGCGCCAGCAGCGGGGACATCTCTGGGGCCAACGTCCTGACTTTC. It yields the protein CASSGDISGANVLTF.